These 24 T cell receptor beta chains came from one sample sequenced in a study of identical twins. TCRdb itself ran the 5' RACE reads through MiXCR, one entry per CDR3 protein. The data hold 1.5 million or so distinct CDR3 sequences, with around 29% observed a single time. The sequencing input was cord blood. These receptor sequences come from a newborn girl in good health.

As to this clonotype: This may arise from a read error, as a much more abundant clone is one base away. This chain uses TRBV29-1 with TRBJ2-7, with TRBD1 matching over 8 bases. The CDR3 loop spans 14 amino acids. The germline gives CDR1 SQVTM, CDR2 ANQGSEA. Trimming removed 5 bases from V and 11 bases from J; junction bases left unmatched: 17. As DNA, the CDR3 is TGCAGCGTTAAAATGTGGACAGGGCCAAAGACCAAGTACTTC. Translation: CSVKMWTGPKTKYF.

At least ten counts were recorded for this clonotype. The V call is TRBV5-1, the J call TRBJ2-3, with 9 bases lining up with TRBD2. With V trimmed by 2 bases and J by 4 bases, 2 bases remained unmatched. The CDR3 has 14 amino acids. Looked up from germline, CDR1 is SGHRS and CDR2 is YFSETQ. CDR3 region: CASSLTSGPDTQYF. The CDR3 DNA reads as TGCGCCAGCAGCTTAACTAGCGGGCCAGATACGCAGTATTTT.

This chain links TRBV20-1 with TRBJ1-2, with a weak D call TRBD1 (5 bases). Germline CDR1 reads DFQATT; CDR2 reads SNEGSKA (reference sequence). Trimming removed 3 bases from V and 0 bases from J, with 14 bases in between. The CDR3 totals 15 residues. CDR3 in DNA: TGCAGTGCTAGCGTTACAGGACGGACTAACTATGGCTACACCTTC. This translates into CSASVTGRTNYGYTF.

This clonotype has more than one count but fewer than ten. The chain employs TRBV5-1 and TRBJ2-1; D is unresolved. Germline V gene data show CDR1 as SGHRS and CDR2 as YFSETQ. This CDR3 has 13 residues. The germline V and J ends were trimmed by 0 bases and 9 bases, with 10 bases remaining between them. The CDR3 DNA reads TGCGCCAGCAGCTTGGTAAGGGATGGTGAGCAGTTCTTC. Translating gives CASSLVRDGEQFF.

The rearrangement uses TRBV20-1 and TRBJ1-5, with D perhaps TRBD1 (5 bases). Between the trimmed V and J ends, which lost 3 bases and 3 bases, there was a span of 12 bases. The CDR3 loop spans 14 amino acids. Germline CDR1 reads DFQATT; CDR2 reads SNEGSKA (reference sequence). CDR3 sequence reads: CSASWARANQPQHF. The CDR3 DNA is TGCAGTGCTAGTTGGGCCAGGGCCAATCAGCCCCAGCATTTT.

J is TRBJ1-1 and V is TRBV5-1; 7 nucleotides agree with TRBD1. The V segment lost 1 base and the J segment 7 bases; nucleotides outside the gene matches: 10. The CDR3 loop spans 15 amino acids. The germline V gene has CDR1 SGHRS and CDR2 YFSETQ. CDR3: CASSLRAGTAREAFF. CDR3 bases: TGCGCCAGCAGCTTGCGAGCCGGGACAGCCCGTGAAGCTTTCTTT.

CDR3 in amino acids: CSARDSWGHEQYF. CDR3 bases: TGCAGTGCTAGAGATTCATGGGGCCACGAGCAGTACTTC. This rearrangement joins TRBV20-1 to TRBJ2-7, with TRBD1 as a possible D gene (5 bases). V shed 0 bases and J shed 5 bases, with 11 bases lying between them. In germline, CDR1 is DFQATT, CDR2 SNEGSKA (reference sequence). The CDR3 totals 13 residues.

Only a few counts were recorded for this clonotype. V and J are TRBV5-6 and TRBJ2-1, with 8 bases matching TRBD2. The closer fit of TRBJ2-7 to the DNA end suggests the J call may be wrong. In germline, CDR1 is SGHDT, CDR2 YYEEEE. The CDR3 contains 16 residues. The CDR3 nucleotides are TGTGCCAGCAGCTTGGGACTAGCGCTGTCCAACAATGAGCAGTACTTC. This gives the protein CASSLGLALSNNEQYF.

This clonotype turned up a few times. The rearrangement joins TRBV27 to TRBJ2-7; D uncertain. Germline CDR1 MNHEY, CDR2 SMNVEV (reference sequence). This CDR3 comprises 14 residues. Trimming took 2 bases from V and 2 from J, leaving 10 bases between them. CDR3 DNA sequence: TGTGCCAGCAGTTTAAGGGTAGGGACCTACGAGCAGTACTTC. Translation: CASSLRVGTYEQYF.

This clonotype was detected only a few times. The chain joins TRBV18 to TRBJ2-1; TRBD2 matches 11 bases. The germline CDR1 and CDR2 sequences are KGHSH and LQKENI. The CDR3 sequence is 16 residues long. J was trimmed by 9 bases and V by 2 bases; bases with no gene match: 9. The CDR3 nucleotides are TGTGCCAGCTCACCAATTAGCGGGAGGGCCTCGGGTGAGCAGTTCTTC. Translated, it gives CASSPISGRASGEQFF.

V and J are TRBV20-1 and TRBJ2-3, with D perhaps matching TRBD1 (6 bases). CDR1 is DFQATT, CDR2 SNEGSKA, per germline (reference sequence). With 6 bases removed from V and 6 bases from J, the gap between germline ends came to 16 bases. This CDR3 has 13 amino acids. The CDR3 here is CSALARGEDTQYF. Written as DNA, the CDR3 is TGCAGTGCCCTGGCCAGGGGTGAGGATACGCAGTATTTT.

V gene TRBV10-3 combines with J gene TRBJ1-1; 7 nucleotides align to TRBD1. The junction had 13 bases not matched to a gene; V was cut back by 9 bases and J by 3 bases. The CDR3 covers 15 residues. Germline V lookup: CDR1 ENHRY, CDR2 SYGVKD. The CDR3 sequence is CAIRDRQGPDTEAFF. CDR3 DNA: TGTGCCATTCGTGACCGACAGGGACCCGACACTGAAGCTTTCTTT.

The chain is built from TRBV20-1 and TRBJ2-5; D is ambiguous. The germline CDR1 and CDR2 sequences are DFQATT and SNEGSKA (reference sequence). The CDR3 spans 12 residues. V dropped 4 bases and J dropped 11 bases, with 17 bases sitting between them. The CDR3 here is CSATRLYNEQYF. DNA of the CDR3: TGCAGTGCTACCAGGCTCTACAATGAGCAGTACTTC.

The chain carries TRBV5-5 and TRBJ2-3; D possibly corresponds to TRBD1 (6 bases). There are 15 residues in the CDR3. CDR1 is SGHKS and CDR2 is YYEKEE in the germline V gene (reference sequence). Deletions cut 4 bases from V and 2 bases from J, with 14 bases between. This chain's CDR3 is CASSPGQLHTDTQYF. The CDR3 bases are TGTGCCAGCAGCCCCGGACAGCTTCACACAGATACGCAGTATTTT.

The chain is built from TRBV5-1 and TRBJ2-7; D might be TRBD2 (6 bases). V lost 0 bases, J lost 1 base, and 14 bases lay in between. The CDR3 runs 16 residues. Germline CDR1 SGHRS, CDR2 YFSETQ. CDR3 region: CASSLGLRLGSYEQYF. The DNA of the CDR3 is TGCGCCAGCAGCTTGGGCCTAAGACTAGGGTCCTACGAGCAGTACTTC.

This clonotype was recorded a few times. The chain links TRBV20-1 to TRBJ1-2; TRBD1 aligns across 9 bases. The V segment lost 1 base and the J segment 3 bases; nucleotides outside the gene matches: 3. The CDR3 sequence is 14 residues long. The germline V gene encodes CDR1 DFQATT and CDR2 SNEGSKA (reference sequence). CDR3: CSARVRDRDYGYTF. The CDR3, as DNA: TGCAGTGCTAGAGTCCGGGACAGGGACTATGGCTACACCTTC.

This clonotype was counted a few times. CDR3 amino acids: CSVEDQGTNSGNTIYF. The CDR3 DNA reads TGCAGCGTTGAAGATCAGGGGACAAACTCTGGAAACACCATATATTTT. The V gene is TRBV29-1, the J gene TRBJ1-3, with D perhaps matching TRBD1 (6 bases). The germline V and J ends were trimmed by 0 bases and 0 bases, with 12 bases remaining between them. The CDR3 is 16 amino acids. CDR1 is SQVTM, CDR2 ANQGSEA, per germline.

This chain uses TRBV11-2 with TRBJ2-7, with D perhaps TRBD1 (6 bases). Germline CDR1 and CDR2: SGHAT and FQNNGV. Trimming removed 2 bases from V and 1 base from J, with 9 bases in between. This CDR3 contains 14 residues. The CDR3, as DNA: TGTGCCAGCAGCTTAATGCAGGGGTCCTACGAGCAGTACTTC. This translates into CASSLMQGSYEQYF. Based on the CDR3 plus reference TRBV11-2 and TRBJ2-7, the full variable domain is EAGVAQSPRYKIIEKRQSVAFWCNPISGHATLYWYQQILGQGPKLLIQFQNNGVVDDSQLPKDRFSAERLKGVDSTLKIQPAKLEDSAVYLCASSLMQGSYEQYFGPGTRLTVT.

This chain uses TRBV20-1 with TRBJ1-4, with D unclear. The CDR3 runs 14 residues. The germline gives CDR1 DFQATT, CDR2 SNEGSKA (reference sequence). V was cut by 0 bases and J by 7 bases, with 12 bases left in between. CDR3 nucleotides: TGCAGTGCTAGAGATAGGTTAGGAGCTGAAAAACTGTTTTTT. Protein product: CSARDRLGAEKLFF.

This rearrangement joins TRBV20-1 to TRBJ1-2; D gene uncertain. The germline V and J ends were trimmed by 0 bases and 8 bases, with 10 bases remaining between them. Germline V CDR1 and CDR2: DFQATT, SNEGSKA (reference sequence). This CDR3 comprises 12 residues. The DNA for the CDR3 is TGCAGTGCTAGAGATCAGGCGCGAGGCTACACCTTC. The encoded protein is CSARDQARGYTF.

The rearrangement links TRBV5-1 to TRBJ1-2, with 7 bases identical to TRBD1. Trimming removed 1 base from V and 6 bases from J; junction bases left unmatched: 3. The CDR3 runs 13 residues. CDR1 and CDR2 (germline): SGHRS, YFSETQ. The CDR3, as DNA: TGCGCCAGCAGCTTGCTAGGGGGCGATGGCTACACCTTC. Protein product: CASSLLGGDGYTF.

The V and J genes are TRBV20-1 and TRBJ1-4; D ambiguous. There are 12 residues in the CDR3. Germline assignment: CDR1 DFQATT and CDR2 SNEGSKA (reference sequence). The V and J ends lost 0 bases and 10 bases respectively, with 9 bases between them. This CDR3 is CSARDGPLKLFF. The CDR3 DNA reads TGCAGTGCTAGAGATGGCCCTTTAAAACTGTTTTTT.

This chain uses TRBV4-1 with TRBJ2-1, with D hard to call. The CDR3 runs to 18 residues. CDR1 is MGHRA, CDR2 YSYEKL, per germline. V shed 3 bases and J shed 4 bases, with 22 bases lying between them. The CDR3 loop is CASSHPARAPTDYNEQFF. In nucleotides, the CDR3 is TGCGCCAGCAGCCATCCCGCCCGAGCCCCGACTGATTACAATGAGCAGTTCTTC.

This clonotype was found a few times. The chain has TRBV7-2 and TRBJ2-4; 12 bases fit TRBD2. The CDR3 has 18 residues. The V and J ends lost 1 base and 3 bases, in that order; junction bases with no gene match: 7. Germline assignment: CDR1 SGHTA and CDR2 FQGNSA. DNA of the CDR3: TGTGCCAGCAGCTTAGTAGGACTAGCGGGGACATACAAAAACATTCAGTACTTC. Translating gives CASSLVGLAGTYKNIQYF.